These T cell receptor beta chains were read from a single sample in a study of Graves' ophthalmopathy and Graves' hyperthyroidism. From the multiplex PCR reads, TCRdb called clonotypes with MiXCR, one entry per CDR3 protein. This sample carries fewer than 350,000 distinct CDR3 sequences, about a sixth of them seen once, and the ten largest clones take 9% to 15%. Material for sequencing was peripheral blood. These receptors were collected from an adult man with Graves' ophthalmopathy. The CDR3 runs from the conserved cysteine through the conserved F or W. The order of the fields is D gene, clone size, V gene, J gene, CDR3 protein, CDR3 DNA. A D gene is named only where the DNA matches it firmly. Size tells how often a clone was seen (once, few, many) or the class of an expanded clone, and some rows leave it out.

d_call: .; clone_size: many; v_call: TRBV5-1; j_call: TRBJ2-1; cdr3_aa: CASSFFSGEGNEQFF; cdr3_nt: TGCGCCAGCAGCTTTTTTAGCGGCGAAGGGAATGAGCAGTTCTTC
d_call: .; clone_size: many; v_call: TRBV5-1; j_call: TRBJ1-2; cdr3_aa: CASSWNPRHGYTF; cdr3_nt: TGCGCCAGCAGCTGGAATCCTCGTCATGGCTACACCTTC
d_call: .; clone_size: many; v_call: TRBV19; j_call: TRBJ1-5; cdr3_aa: CATRRGAASNQPQHF; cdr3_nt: TGTGCCACCCGCCGGGGGGCAGCTTCCAATCAGCCCCAGCATTTT
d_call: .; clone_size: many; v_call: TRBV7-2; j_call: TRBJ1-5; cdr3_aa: CASSQDGNQPQHF; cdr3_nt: TGTGCCAGCAGCCAAGATGGCAATCAGCCCCAGCATTTT
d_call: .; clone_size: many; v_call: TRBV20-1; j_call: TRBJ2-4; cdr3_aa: CSAREINIQYF; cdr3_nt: TGCAGTGCTAGAGAAATAAACATTCAGTACTTC
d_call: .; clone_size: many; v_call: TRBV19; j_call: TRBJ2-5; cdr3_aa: CASTPGGTGSSETQYF; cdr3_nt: TGTGCCAGTACCCCTGGAGGAACAGGGAGTTCGGAGACCCAGTACTTC
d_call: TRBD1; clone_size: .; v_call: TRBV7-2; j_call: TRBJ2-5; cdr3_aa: CASSTTSDREETQYF; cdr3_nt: TGTGCCAGCAGCACCACATCAGACAGGGAAGAGACCCAGTACTTC
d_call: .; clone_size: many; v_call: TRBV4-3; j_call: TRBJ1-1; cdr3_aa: CASSQVFPGNTEAFF; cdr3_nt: TGCGCCAGCAGCCAAGTTTTCCCAGGGAACACTGAAGCTTTCTTT
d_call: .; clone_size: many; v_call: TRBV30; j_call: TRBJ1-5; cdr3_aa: CAWSVGGGNQPQHF; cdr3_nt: TGTGCCTGGTCGGTCGGGGGCGGCAATCAGCCCCAGCATTTT
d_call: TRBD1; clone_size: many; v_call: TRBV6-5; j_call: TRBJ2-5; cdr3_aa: CASSYRDRKETQYF; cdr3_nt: TGTGCCAGCAGTTACAGGGACAGGAAAGAGACCCAGTACTTC
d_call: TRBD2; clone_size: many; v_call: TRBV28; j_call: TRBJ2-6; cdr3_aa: CASSISGTGANVLTF; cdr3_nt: TGTGCCAGCAGTATTAGCGGGACTGGGGCCAACGTCCTGACTTTC
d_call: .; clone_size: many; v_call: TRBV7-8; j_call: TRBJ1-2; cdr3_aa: CASSLDGYGYTF; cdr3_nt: TGTGCCAGCAGCTTGGACGGCTATGGCTACACCTTC
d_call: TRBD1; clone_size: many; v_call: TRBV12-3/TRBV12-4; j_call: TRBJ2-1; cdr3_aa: CASSSGTGVHNEQFF; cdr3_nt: TGTGCCAGCAGCTCCGGGACAGGGGTTCACAATGAGCAGTTCTTC
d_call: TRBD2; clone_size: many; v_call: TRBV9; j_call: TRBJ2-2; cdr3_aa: CASSVGGGLTGELFF; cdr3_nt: TGTGCCAGCAGCGTAGGGGGAGGGCTCACCGGGGAGCTGTTTTTT
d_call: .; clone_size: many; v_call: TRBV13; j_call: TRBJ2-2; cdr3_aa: CASSLGDRSRTGELFF; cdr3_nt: TGTGCCAGCAGCTTGGGAGATCGTAGTCGCACCGGGGAGCTGTTTTTT
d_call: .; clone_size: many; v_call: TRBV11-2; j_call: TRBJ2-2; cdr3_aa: CASSLESELPGELFF; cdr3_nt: TGTGCCAGCAGCTTAGAATCCGAGTTACCCGGGGAGCTGTTTTTT
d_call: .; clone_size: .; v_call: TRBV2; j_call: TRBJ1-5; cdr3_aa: CASMWQLGVNQPQHF; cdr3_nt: TGTGCCAGCATGTGGCAGTTGGGGGTCAATCAGCCCCAGCATTTT
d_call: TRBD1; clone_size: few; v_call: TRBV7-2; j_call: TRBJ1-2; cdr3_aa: CASSLRGRGYGYTF; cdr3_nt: TGTGCCAGCAGCCTCAGGGGGCGAGGGTATGGCTACACCTTC
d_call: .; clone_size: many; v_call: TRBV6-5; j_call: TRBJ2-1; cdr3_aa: CASSYPNNEQFF; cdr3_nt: TGTGCCAGCAGTTACCCCAACAATGAGCAGTTCTTC
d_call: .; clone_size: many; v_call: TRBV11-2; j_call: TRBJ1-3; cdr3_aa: CASSFGGTVSGNTIYF; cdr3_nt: TGTGCCAGCAGCTTTGGAGGGACGGTCTCTGGAAACACCATATATTTT
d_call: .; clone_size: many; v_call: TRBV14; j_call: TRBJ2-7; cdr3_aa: CASSQDPGRGGNEQYF; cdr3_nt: TGTGCCAGCAGCCAAGATCCCGGCAGGGGTGGAAACGAGCAGTACTTC
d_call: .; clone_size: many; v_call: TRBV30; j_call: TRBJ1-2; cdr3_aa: CAWTRRANYGYTF; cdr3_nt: TGTGCCTGGACCCGAAGGGCTAACTATGGCTACACCTTC
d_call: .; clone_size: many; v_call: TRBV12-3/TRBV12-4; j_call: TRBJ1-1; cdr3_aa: CASSLFGQAAAFF; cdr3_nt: TGTGCCAGCAGTTTATTTGGACAAGCGGCAGCTTTCTTT
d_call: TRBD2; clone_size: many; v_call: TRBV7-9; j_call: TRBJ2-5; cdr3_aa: CASSLLAGGLAETQYF; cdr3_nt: TGTGCCAGCAGCTTACTAGCGGGAGGCCTGGCGGAGACCCAGTACTTC
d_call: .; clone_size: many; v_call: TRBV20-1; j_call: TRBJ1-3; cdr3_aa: CSARDLRDPYSGNTIYF; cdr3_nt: TGCAGTGCTAGAGATCTTAGGGACCCGTACTCTGGAAACACCATATATTTT
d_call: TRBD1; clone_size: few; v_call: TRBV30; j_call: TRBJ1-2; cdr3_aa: CAWSSYRGGYGYTF; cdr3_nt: TGTGCCTGGAGTTCTTACAGGGGCGGGTATGGCTACACCTTC
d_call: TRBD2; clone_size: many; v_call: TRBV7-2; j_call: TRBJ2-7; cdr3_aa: CASSQGLAGALEQYF; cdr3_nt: TGTGCCAGCAGCCAAGGACTAGCGGGGGCCCTCGAGCAGTACTTC
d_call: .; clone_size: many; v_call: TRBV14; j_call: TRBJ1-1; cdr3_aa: CASSWGGKGTEAFF; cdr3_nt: TGTGCCAGCAGCTGGGGGGGGAAGGGCACTGAAGCTTTCTTT
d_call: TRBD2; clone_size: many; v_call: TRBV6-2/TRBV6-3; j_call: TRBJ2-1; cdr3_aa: CASTRAGLRNEQFF; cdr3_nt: TGTGCCAGCACTCGAGCGGGGCTTCGTAATGAGCAGTTCTTC
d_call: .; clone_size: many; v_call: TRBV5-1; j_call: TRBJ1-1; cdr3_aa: CASSLVGRGRSFF; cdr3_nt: TGCGCCAGCAGCTTGGTCGGCCGGGGGCGATCTTTCTTT
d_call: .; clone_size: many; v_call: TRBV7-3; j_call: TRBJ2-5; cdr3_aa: CASSLTHGPQETQYF; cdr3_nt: TGTGCCAGCAGCTTAACTCATGGACCACAAGAGACCCAGTACTTC
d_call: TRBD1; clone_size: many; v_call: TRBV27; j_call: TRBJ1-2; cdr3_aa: CASSRDRANYGYTF; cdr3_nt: TGTGCCAGCAGCCGGGACAGGGCTAACTATGGCTACACCTTC
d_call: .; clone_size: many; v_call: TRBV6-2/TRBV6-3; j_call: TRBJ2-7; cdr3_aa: CASKNPSGDSSYEQYF; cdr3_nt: TGTGCCAGCAAAAATCCTTCGGGGGACAGTTCCTACGAGCAGTACTTC
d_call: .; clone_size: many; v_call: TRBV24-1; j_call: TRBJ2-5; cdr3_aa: CATSDLGGGNQETQYF; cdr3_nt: TGTGCCACCAGTGATTTAGGGGGAGGGAACCAAGAGACCCAGTACTTC
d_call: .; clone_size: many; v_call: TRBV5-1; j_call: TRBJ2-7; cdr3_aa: CASSFTIPSYEQYF; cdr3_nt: TGCGCCAGCAGCTTCACCATACCTTCCTACGAGCAGTACTTC
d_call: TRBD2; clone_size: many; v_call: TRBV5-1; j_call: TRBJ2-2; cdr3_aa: CASSAGGTGELFF; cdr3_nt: TGCGCCAGCAGTGCGGGAGGTACCGGGGAGCTGTTTTTT
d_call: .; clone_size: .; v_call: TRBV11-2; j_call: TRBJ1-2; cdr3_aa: CASSLGVGRGGGYTF; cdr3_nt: TGTGCCAGCAGCTTAGGTGTAGGCAGGGGAGGAGGCTACACCTTC
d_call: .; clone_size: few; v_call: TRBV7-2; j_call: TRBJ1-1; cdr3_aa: CASKDRTKNTEAFF; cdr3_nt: TGTGCCAGCAAGGATCGGACAAAGAACACTGAAGCTTTCTTT
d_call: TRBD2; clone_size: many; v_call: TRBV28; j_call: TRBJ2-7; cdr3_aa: CASSFLRSGGAGFYEQYF; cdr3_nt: TGTGCCAGCAGTTTCCTTCGTAGCGGGGGGGCTGGTTTCTACGAGCAGTACTTC
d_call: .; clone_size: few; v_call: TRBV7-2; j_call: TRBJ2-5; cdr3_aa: CASSGGGPETQYF; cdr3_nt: TGTGCCAGCAGCGGTGGCGGGCCAGAGACCCAGTACTTC
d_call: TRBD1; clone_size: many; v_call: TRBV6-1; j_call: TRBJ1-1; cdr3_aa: CASSGRTGKDTEAFF; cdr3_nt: TGTGCCAGCAGTGGGCGGACAGGGAAGGACACTGAAGCTTTCTTT
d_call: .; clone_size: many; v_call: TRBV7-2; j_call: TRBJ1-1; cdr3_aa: CASSNGYTEAFF; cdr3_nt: TGTGCCAGCAGCAACGGGTACACTGAAGCTTTCTTT
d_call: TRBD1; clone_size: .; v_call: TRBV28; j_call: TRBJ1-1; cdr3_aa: CVSSFPTPGQGAYTEAFF; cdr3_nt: TGTGTCAGCAGTTTCCCGACCCCGGGACAGGGGGCTTACACTGAAGCTTTCTTT
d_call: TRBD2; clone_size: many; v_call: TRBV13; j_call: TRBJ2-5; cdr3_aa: CASSLGGVAGFRETQYF; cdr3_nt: TGTGCCAGCAGCTTAGGCGGAGTAGCGGGATTTCGGGAGACCCAGTACTTC
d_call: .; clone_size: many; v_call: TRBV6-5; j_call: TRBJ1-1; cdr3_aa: CASSYNTDHTEAFF; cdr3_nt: TGTGCCAGCAGTTACAATACAGACCACACTGAAGCTTTCTTT
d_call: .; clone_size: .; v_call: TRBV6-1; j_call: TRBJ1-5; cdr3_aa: CASSEVFIYSNQPQPF; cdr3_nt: TGTGCCAGCAGTGAGGTGTTCATCTATAGCAATCAGCCCCAGCCTTTT
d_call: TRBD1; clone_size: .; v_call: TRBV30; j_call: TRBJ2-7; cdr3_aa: CAWTQPRQGSYEQYF; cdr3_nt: TGTGCCTGGACGCAACCTCGACAGGGCTCCTACGAGCAGTACTTC
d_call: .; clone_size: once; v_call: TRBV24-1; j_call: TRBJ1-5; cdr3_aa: CATSDRGASQPQHF; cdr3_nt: TGTGCCACCAGTGATCGCGGGGCAAGCCAGCCCCAGCATTTT
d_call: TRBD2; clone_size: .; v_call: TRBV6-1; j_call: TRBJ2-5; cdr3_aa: CASTPHLAGGGETQYF; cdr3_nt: TGTGCCAGCACTCCCCATCTAGCGGGAGGGGGAGAGACTCAGTACTTC
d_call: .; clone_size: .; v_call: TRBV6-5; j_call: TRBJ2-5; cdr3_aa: CASSYESAQETQYF; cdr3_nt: TGTGCCAGCAGTTACGAGTCTGCCCAAGAGACCCAGTACTTC
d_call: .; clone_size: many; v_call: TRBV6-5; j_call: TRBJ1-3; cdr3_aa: CASSYSAGNTIYF; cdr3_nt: TGTGCCAGCAGTTACTCGGCTGGAAACACCATATATTTT
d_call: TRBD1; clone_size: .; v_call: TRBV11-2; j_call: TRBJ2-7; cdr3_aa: CASSATPGQGPYEQYF; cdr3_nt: TGTGCCAGCAGCGCAACCCCGGGACAGGGGCCCTACGAGCAGTACTTC
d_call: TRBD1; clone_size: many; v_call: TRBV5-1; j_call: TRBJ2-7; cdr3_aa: CASSGTDRGLTYEQYF; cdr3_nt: TGCGCCAGCAGCGGCACGGACAGGGGGTTAACCTACGAGCAGTACTTC